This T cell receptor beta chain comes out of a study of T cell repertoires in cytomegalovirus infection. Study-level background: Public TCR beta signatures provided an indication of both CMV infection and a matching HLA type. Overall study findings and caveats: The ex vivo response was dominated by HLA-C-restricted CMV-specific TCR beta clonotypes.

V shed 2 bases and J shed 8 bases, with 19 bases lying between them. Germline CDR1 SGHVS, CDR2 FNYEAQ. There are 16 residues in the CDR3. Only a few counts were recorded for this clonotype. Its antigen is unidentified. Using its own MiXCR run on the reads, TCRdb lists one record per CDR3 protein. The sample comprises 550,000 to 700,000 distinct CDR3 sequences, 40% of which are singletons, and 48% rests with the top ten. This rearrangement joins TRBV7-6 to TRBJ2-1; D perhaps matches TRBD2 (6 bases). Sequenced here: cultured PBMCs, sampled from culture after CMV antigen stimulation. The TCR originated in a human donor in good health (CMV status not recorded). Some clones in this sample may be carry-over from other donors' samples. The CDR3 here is CASSLWGVENSDEQFF. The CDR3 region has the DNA TGTGCCAGCAGCTTATGGGGGGTAGAGAACTCCGATGAGCAGTTCTTC.